This TCR beta chain was found in a study of identical twins. CDR3 length equals 13 residues. Trimming took 0 bases from V and 7 from J, leaving 7 bases between them. CDR1 is LGHNA and CDR2 is YSLEER in the germline V gene. Each CDR3 protein is one row after TCRdb ran MiXCR on the 5' RACE reads. The data show a few hundred thousand distinct CDR3 sequences, over 8.5% seen once. This clonotype was detected ten times or more. The data also belong to a second study, concerning yellow fever vaccine responses in identical twins.

This TCR derives from a woman between 18 and 30 years old in good health. The sample taken for sequencing was PBMCs. The chain has TRBV4-3 and TRBJ2-1; D gene unclear. The CDR3 here is CASSQDWENEQFF. The CDR3 bases are TGCGCCAGCAGCCAAGACTGGGAAAATGAGCAGTTCTTC.